This T cell receptor (beta chain) derives from a study of T cells in Graves' hyperthyroidism and ophthalmopathy. Broader study findings: From stable hyperthyroidism, ophthalmopathy was separated by a 13 V-J model.

RNA transcripts yielded amplified TCR beta CDR3 regions. In the first-round RT-PCR of the TCR CDR3, the HTBI primer set was used. Each CDR3 protein gets one entry after TCRdb re-called the multiplex PCR reads with MiXCR. The sample yields around 190,000 distinct CDR3 sequences, over 15% seen once. Ten or more counts support this clonotype. Its antigen is still unknown. No ophthalmopathy progression within 18 months constituted stable Graves' hyperthyroidism. Patients between 18 and 65 years old had hyperthyroidism, newly diagnosed and lasting under 2 months. Germline V lookup: CDR1 MNHNS, CDR2 SASEGT. This CDR3 has 13 amino acids. Trimming removed 8 bases from V and 4 bases from J, with 14 bases in between.

This chain uses TRBV6-1 with TRBJ1-1; tentatively, D is TRBD1 (5 bases). The sequence was collected from a woman in her forties or fifties with Graves' hyperthyroidism. Sequencing input: blood. In DNA, the CDR3 is TGTGCCAGCCTCCAGCCGGGGGGCACTGAAGCTTTCTTT. Translated, it gives CASLQPGGTEAFF.